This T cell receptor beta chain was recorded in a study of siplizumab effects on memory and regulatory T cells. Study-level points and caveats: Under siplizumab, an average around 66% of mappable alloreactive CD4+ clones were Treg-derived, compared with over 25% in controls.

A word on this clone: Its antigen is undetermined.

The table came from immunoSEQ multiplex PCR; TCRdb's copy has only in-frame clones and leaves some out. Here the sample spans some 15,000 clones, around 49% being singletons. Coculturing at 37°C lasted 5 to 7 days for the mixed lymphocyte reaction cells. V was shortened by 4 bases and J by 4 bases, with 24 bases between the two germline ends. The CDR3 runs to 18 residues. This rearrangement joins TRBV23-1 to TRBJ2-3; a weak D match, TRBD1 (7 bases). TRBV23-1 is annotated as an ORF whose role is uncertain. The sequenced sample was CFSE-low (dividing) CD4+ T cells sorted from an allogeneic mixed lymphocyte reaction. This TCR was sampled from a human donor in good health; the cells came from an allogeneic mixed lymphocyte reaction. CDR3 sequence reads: CASSRKFPTGEEADTQYF. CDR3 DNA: TGCGCCAGCAGTCGCAAATTCCCTACAGGGGAGGAAGCAGATACGCAGTATTTT.